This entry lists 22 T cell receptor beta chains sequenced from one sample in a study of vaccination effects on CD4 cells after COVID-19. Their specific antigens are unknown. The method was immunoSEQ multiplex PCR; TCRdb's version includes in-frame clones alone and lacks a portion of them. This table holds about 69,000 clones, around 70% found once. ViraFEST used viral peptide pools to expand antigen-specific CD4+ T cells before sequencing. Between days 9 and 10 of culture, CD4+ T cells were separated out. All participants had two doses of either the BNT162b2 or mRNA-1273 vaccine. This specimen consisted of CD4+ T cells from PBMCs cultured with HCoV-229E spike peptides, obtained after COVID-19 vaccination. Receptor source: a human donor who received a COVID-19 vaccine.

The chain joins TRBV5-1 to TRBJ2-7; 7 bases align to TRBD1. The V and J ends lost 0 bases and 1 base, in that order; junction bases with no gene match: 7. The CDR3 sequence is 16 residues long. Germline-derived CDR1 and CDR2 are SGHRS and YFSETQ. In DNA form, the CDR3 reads TGCGCCAGCAGCTTGGGAGTAGCGACAGGGTCCTACGAGCAGTACGTC. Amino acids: CASSLGVATGSYEQYV.

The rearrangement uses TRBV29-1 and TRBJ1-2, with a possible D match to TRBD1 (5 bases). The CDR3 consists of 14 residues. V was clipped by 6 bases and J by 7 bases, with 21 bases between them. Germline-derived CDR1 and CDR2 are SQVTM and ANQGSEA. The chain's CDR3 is CSVLRGDVTGGYTF. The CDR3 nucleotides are TGCAGCGTCCTCCGGGGGGACGTTACAGGTGGCTACACCTTC.

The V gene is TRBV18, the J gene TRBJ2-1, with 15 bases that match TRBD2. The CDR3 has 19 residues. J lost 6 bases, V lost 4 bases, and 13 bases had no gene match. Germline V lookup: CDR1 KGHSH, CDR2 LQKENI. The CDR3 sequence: CASSLKRGTSGGRTNEQFF. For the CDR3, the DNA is TGTGCCAGCTCACTTAAACGGGGGACTAGCGGGGGGCGGACCAATGAGCAGTTCTTC.

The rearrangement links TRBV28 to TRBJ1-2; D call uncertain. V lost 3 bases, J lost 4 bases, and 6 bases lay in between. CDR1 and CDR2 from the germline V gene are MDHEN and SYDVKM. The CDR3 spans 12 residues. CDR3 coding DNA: TGTGCCAGCAGTTTGGGGTCCTATGGCTACACCTTC. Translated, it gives CASSLGSYGYTF.

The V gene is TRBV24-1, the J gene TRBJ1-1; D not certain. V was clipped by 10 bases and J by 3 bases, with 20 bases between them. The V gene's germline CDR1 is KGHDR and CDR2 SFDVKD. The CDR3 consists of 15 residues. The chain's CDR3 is CATARGDLYDTEAFF. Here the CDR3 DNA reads TGTGCCACGGCGCGGGGAGATTTGTACGACACTGAAGCTTTCTTT.

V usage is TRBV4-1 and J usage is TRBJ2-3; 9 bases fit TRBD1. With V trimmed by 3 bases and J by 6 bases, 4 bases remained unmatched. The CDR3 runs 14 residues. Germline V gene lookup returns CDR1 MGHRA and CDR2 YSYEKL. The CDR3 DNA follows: TGCGCCAGCAGCCAGGACAGGGGCGGTGATACGCAGTATTTT. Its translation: CASSQDRGGDTQYF.

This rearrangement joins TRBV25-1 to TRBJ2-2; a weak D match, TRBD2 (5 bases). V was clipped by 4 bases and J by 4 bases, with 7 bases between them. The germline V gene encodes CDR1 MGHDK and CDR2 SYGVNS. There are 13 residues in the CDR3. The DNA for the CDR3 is TGTGCCAGCAGTGCCGCGGGCACCGGGGAGCTGTTTTTT. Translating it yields CASSAAGTGELFF.

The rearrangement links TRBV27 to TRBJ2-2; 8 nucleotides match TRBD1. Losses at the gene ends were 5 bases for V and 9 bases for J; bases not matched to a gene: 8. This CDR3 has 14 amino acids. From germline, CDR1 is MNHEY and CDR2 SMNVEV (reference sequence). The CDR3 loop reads CASSRWAGGRELFF. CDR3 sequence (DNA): TGTGCCAGCAGTCGCTGGGCAGGGGGCCGGGAGCTGTTTTTT.

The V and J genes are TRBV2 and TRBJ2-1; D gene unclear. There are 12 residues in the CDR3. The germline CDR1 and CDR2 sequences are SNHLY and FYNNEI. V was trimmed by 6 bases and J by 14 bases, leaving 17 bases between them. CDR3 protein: CASRAGLVLEFF. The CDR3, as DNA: TGTGCCAGCAGGGCCGGGCTCGTATTAGAGTTCTTC.

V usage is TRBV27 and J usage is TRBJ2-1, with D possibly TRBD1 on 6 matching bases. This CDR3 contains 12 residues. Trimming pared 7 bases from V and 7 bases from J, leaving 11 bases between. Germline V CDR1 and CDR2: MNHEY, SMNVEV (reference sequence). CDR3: CASKKQGNEQFF. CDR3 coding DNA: TGTGCCAGCAAAAAACAGGGAAATGAGCAGTTCTTC.

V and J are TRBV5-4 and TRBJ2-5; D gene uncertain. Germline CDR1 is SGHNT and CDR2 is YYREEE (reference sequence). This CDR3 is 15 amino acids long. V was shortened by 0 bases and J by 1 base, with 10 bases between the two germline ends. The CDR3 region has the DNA TGTGCCAGCAGCTTGGCCGGTGCAGCCCAAGAGACCCAGTACTTC. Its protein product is CASSLAGAAQETQYF.

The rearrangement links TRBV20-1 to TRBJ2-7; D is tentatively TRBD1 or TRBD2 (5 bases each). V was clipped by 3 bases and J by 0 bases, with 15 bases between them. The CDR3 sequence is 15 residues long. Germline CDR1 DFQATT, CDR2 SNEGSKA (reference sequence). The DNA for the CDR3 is TGCAGTGCTAGTCGGGCCGGGGCAAGCTCCTACGAGCAGTACGTC. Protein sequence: CSASRAGASSYEQYV.

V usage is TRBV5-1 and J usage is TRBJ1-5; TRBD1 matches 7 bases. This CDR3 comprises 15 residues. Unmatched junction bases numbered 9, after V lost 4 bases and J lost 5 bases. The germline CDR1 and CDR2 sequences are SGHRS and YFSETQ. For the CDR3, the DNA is TGCGCCAGCAGCCGGGAAGGGGGCCCGGATCAGCCCCAGCATTTT. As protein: CASSREGGPDQPQHF.

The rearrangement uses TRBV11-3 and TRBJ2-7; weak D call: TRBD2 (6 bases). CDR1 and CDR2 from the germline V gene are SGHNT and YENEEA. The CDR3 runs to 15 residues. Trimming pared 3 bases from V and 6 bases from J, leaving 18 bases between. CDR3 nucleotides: TGTGCCAGCAGCTTGGTGGGTACGGGGGTGGCCGAGCAGTACGTC. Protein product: CASSLVGTGVAEQYV.

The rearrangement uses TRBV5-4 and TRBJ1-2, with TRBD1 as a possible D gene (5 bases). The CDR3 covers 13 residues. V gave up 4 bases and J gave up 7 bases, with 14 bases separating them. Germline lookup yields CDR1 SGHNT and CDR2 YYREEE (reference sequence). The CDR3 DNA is TGTGCCAGCAGCCTTGGAGGGACCTCTGGCTACACCTTC. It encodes CASSLGGTSGYTF.

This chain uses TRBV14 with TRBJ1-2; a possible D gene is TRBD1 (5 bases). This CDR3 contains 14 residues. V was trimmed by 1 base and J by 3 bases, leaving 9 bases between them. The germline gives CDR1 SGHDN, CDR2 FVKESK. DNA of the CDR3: TGTGCCAGCAGCCAAGGGCAGGGCCACTATGGCTACACCTTC. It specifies CASSQGQGHYGYTF.

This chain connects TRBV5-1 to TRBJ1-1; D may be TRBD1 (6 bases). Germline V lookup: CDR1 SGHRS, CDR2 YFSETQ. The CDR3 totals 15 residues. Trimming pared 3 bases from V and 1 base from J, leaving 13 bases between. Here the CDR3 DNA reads TGCGCCAGCAGCTACCAGACAGGAACGAACACTGAAGCTTTCTTT. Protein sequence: CASSYQTGTNTEAFF.

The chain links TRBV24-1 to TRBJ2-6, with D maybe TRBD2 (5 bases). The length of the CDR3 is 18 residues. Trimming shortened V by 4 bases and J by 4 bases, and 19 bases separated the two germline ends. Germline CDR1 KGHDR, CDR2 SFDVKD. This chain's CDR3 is CATSDPRPGERGANVLTF. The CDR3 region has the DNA TGTGCCACCAGTGACCCTCGGCCCGGGGAACGGGGGGCCAACGTCCTGACTTTC.

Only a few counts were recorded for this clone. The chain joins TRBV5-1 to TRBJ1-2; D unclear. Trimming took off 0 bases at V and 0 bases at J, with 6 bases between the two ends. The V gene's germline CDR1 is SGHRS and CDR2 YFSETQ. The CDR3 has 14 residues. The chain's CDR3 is CASSLETANYGYTF. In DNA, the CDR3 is TGCGCCAGCAGCTTGGAGACGGCTAACTATGGCTACACCTTC.

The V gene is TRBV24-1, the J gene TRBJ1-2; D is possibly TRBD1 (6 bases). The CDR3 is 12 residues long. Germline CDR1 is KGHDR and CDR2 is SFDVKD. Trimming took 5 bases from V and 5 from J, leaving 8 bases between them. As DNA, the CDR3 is TGTGCCACCAGTGGAGGGGGGTATGGCTACACCTTC. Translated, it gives CATSGGGYGYTF.

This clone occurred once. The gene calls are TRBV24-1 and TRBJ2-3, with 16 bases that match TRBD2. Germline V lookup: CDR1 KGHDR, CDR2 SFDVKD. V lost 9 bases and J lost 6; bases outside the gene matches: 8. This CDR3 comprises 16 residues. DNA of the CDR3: TGTGCCACCGGGACTAGCGGGGGGGCCTTGGTCGATACGCAGTATTTT. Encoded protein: CATGTSGGALVDTQYF.

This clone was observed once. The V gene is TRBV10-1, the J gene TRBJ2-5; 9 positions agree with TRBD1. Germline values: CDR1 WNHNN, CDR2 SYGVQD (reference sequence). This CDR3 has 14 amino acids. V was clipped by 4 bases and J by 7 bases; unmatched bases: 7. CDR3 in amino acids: CASSADRGFGTQYF. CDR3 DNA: TGCGCCAGCAGTGCGGACAGGGGTTTCGGGACCCAGTACTTC.